The 26 T cell receptor beta chains in this list originate from one sample, sequenced in a study of radiotherapy plus CTLA-4 blockade in lung cancer. The repertoire was sequenced with immunoSEQ multiplex PCR; TCRdb's copy has only in-frame clones and lacks some. The table has approximately 60,000 clones, about 72% seen once. This specimen was peripheral blood, taken from a patient treated with radiotherapy plus ipilimumab. These receptors all come from a human donor with non-small cell lung cancer who had a complete response to radiotherapy plus ipilimumab.

This clone was counted only a few times. This chain links TRBV5-5 with TRBJ2-7; TRBD1 aligns across 9 bases. The germline V gene has CDR1 SGHKS and CDR2 YYEKEE (reference sequence). The length of the CDR3 is 19 residues. Trimming at V came to 2 bases and at J to 3 bases, leaving 18 bases not matched to a gene. The DNA of the CDR3 is TGTGCCAGCAGCTTAAAAGCCCCGGGACAGGGCGCCTTTTACTACGAGCAGTACGTC. Its translation is CASSLKAPGQGAFYYEQYV.

The V gene is TRBV9, the J gene TRBJ2-1; 8 bases are shared with TRBD1. The CDR3 covers 16 residues. CDR1 is SGDLS and CDR2 is YYNGEE in the germline V gene. The trim removed 0 bases at V and 5 bases at J, leaving 7 bases unmatched. CDR3 coding DNA: TGTGCCAGCAGCGTAGTTGGACGACAGGGGCACAATGAGCAGTTCTTC. It specifies CASSVVGRQGHNEQFF.

The V gene is TRBV10-3, the J gene TRBJ2-5; possible D gene TRBD1, 6 bases. The assigned J gene may be wrong: the sequence end matches TRBJ2-7 better. The length of the CDR3 is 15 residues. CDR1 and CDR2 from the germline V gene are ENHRY and SYGVKD. This CDR3 is CAISSTGSRIYEQYF. The CDR3 DNA is TGTGCCATCAGCAGTACAGGGTCGAGAATCTACGAGCAGTACTTC.

CDR3: CASQSIRDREGGYTF. The CDR3 DNA reads TGTGCCAGTCAATCTATTAGGGACAGGGAAGGGGGCTACACCTTC. The rearrangement uses TRBV7-2 and TRBJ1-2; 9 bases are a match to TRBD1. Germline CDR1 is SGHTA and CDR2 is FQGNSA. This CDR3 region has 15 residues. V shed 9 bases and J 8 bases; nucleotides not matched to a gene: 16.

V usage is TRBV11-3 and J usage is TRBJ2-4, with D maybe TRBD2 (7 bases). The CDR3 is made up of 16 amino acids. Trimming removed 5 bases from V and 3 bases from J, with 17 bases in between. The germline CDR1 and CDR2 sequences are SGHNT and YENEEA. The CDR3 DNA sequence: TGTGCCAGCAGCCAGAGGGGGGGGCTCGACAAAAACATTCAGTACTTC. This sequence encodes CASSQRGGLDKNIQYF.

This clone was found once. V usage is TRBV15 and J usage is TRBJ1-5; 8 bases line up with TRBD1. V lost 4 bases, J lost 7 bases, and 6 bases stayed unmatched. The germline gives CDR1 LNHNV, CDR2 YYDKDF (reference sequence). There are 14 residues in the CDR3. The CDR3 here is CATSIRGLRQPQHF. The DNA for the CDR3 is TGTGCCACCAGCATCAGGGGGCTTCGCCAGCCCCAGCATTTT.

The rearrangement links TRBV19 to TRBJ1-2, with a tentative D call TRBD1 (5 bases). CDR1 and CDR2 from the germline V gene are LNHDA and SQIVND (reference sequence). Trimming took off 5 bases at V and 6 bases at J, with 19 bases between the two ends. The CDR3 is 15 residues long. This chain's CDR3 is CASSSPYGTENGYTF. The CDR3 nucleotides are TGTGCCAGTAGTTCCCCTTACGGGACGGAAAATGGCTACACCTTC.

This sequence joins TRBV6-4 and TRBJ1-1; a weak D match, TRBD1 (6 bases). V gave up 4 bases and J gave up 6 bases, with 12 bases separating them. Germline CDR1 MRHNA, CDR2 SNTAGT. This CDR3 region has 13 residues. The CDR3 spells CASSATQGSEAFF. In DNA form, the CDR3 reads TGTGCCAGCAGTGCGACACAGGGCTCTGAAGCTTTCTTT.

V is TRBV7-2 and J is TRBJ2-1; no reliable D call. The germline V gene has CDR1 SGHTA and CDR2 FQGNSA. Trimming removed 1 base at V and 4 bases at J, with 14 bases between. The CDR3 length is 16 residues. In nucleotides, the CDR3 is TGTGCCAGCAGCTTAGTGGTACTGGTGGGATACAATGAGCAGTTCTTC. This codes for CASSLVVLVGYNEQFF.

The V call is TRBV5-1, the J call TRBJ1-1; 9 bases align to TRBD1. Looked up from germline, CDR1 is SGHRS and CDR2 is YFSETQ. The CDR3 has 16 residues. The V segment lost 0 bases and the J segment 4 bases; nucleotides outside the gene matches: 7. The CDR3 reads CASSLGPGQGGTEAFF. CDR3 nucleotides: TGCGCCAGCAGCTTGGGTCCGGGACAGGGTGGCACTGAAGCTTTCTTT.

J is TRBJ2-1 and V is TRBV10-1, with a weak D call TRBD1 (5 bases). Germline V CDR1 and CDR2: WNHNN, SYGVQD (reference sequence). V was pared by 4 bases and J by 2 bases, with 9 bases between. This CDR3 has 14 residues. CDR3 sequence: CASSVDSTYNEQFF. The CDR3 region has the DNA TGCGCCAGCAGTGTCGACAGTACCTACAATGAGCAGTTCTTC.

The chain links TRBV27 to TRBJ1-5; 7 nucleotides agree with TRBD1. After removal of 2 bases from V and 7 bases from J, the junction contained 5 bases not matched to a gene. CDR1 MNHEY and CDR2 SMNVEV come from the germline V gene (reference sequence). CDR3 length: 14 residues. CDR3 sequence: CASSLRGGGQPQHF. The CDR3 DNA reads as TGTGCCAGCAGTTTACGAGGGGGCGGGCAGCCCCAGCATTTT.

This clone was seen once. This sequence joins TRBV5-1 and TRBJ2-3; tentatively, D is TRBD1 (6 bases). Germline assignment: CDR1 SGHRS and CDR2 YFSETQ. V shed 1 base and J shed 1 base, with 13 bases lying between them. The CDR3 runs 16 residues. The DNA for the CDR3 is TGCGCCAGCAGCTTGTTGAAAGGGGGAGGCACAGATACGCAGTATTTT. Protein sequence: CASSLLKGGGTDTQYF.

J is TRBJ1-1 and V is TRBV15; no definite D call. CDR3 length equals 14 residues. Looked up from germline, CDR1 is LNHNV and CDR2 is YYDKDF (reference sequence). V shed 2 bases and J shed 4 bases, with 11 bases lying between them. CDR3 residues: CATSRNPVSTEAFF. In DNA, the CDR3 is TGTGCCACCAGCAGAAATCCCGTTAGCACTGAAGCTTTCTTT.

This clone occurred a few times. The chain recombines TRBV18 with TRBJ1-2; 8 positions agree with TRBD1. Germline V CDR1 and CDR2: KGHSH, LQKENI. V was pared by 4 bases and J by 4 bases, with 2 bases of the junction left unmatched. The length of the CDR3 is 13 residues. CDR3 DNA: TGTGCCAGCTCACAGGACAGGGCCTATGGCTACACCTTC. Translation gives CASSQDRAYGYTF. The whole variable domain, remainder taken from reference TRBV18 and TRBJ1-2, is NAGVMQNPRHLVRRRGQEARLRCSPMKGHSHVYWYRQLPEEGLKFMVYLQKENIIDESGMPKERFSAEFPKEGPSILRIQQVVRGDSAAYFCASSQDRAYGYTFGSGTRLTVV.

The chain uses TRBV27 and TRBJ2-1; 7 nucleotides agree with TRBD2. The CDR3 sequence is 16 residues long. Germline V CDR1 and CDR2: MNHEY, SMNVEV (reference sequence). The J segment lost 0 bases and the V segment lost 3 bases, leaving 5 bases of the junction unmatched. This CDR3 reads CASSLGGRGSYNEQFF. The CDR3 DNA follows: TGTGCCAGCAGTTTGGGCGGGAGAGGCTCCTACAATGAGCAGTTCTTC.

This clone was observed a handful of times. This sequence joins TRBV9 and TRBJ2-1; the D call may be TRBD1 or TRBD2 (6 bases each). The V end lost 2 bases, the J end lost 1 base, and 13 bases lay between the germline ends. This CDR3 region has 16 residues. Germline loops: CDR1 SGDLS, CDR2 YYNGEE. CDR3 region: CASSVWGARSYNEQFF. CDR3 bases: TGTGCCAGCAGCGTTTGGGGGGCTCGGTCCTACAATGAGCAGTTCTTC.

V and J are TRBV5-1 and TRBJ2-2; unclear D gene. V was shortened by 4 bases and J by 3 bases, with 16 bases between the two germline ends. There are 16 residues in the CDR3. The germline gives CDR1 SGHRS, CDR2 YFSETQ. The CDR3 loop is CASSLLADPDTGELFF. Here the CDR3 DNA reads TGCGCCAGCAGCCTGCTTGCGGACCCAGACACCGGGGAGCTGTTTTTT. Looking up the rest from reference TRBV5-1 and TRBJ2-2 gives the full variable domain: KAGVTQTPRYLIKTRGQQVTLSCSPISGHRSVSWYQQTPGQGLQFLFEYFSETQRNKGNFPGRFSGRQFSNSRSEMNVSTLELGDSALYLCASSLLADPDTGELFFGEGSRLTVL.

The rearrangement joins TRBV28 to TRBJ2-7; the D gene is possibly TRBD2 (7 bases). Trimming stripped 6 bases from V and 7 bases from J, with 16 bases between. The CDR3 loop spans 13 amino acids. The germline CDR1 and CDR2 sequences are MDHEN and SYDVKM. The CDR3 DNA sequence: TGTGCCAGCAGCCCGGGGAGGGGGTATGAGCAGTACGTC. It codes for CASSPGRGYEQYV.

This clone was recorded only once. The CDR3 DNA reads TGTGCCAGCAGTTACTCTTTGCCTGGGAAAGATACGCAGTATTTT. This translates into CASSYSLPGKDTQYF. The chain combines TRBV6-5 with TRBJ2-3; no clear D. CDR1 and CDR2 (germline): MNHEY, SVGAGI. This CDR3 contains 15 residues. Trimming shortened V by 0 bases and J by 5 bases, and 12 bases separated the two germline ends.

J is TRBJ2-7 and V is TRBV28; a weak D match, TRBD2 (6 bases). V was cut by 0 bases and J by 7 bases, with 10 bases left in between. Germline loops: CDR1 MDHEN, CDR2 SYDVKM. The CDR3 is 13 residues long. CDR3 DNA sequence: TGTGCCAGCAGTTTATGGGGGAGGAGTGAGCAGTACGTC. Its translation is CASSLWGRSEQYV.

The chain employs TRBV27 and TRBJ1-5, with D possibly being TRBD1 (6 bases). This CDR3 has 14 amino acids. Trimming took 3 bases from V and 5 from J, leaving 11 bases between them. CDR1 and CDR2 (germline): MNHEY, SMNVEV (reference sequence). Here the CDR3 DNA reads TGTGCCAGCAGTTTTGGCAGGGGAGATCAGCCCCAGCATTTT. This encodes CASSFGRGDQPQHF.

This clone was observed once. The V call is TRBV5-1, the J call TRBJ1-5; 10 positions agree with TRBD1. The CDR3 spans 13 residues. With V trimmed by 7 bases and J by 7 bases, 5 bases remained unmatched. The germline V gene encodes CDR1 SGHRS and CDR2 YFSETQ. CDR3 amino acids: CASSSDRGQPQHF. The CDR3, as DNA: TGCGCCAGCTCCTCGGACAGGGGGCAGCCCCAGCATTTT.

The rearrangement links TRBV7-2 to TRBJ2-5; D is unclear. This CDR3 is built from 13 residues. Germline V gene sequence: CDR1 SGHTA, CDR2 FQGNSA. The ends were cut back, 1 base at V and 2 bases at J, with 5 bases in the middle. The CDR3 region is CASSLEEQETQYF. The CDR3 DNA reads as TGTGCCAGCAGCTTAGAAGAGCAAGAGACCCAGTACTTC.

This chain uses TRBV19 with TRBJ2-2; 7 positions match TRBD1. The CDR3 is 15 amino acids. CDR1 and CDR2 from the germline V gene are LNHDA and SQIVND (reference sequence). V gave up 3 bases and J gave up 7 bases; unmatched junction bases: 8. The CDR3, as DNA: TGTGCCAGTAGTATTCAGGGACAGCCGAACGGGGAGCTGTTTTTT. Encoded protein: CASSIQGQPNGELFF.

The genes are TRBV7-2 and TRBJ2-1, with D tentatively TRBD2 (6 bases). Between the trimmed V and J ends, which lost 3 bases and 9 bases, there was a span of 12 bases. The germline CDR1 and CDR2 sequences are SGHTA and FQGNSA. There are 13 residues in the CDR3. For the CDR3, the DNA is TGTGCCAGCAGCTTGGGCGGGGTGGGTGAGCAGTTCTTC. Residues: CASSLGGVGEQFF. The complete variable domain, with remaining parts taken from reference TRBV7-2 and TRBJ2-1, reads GAGVSQSPSNKVTEKGKDVELRCDPISGHTALYWYRQSLGQGLEFLIYFQGNSAPDKSGLPSDRFSAERTGGSVSTLTIQRTQQEDSAVYLCASSLGGVGEQFFGPGTRLTVL.